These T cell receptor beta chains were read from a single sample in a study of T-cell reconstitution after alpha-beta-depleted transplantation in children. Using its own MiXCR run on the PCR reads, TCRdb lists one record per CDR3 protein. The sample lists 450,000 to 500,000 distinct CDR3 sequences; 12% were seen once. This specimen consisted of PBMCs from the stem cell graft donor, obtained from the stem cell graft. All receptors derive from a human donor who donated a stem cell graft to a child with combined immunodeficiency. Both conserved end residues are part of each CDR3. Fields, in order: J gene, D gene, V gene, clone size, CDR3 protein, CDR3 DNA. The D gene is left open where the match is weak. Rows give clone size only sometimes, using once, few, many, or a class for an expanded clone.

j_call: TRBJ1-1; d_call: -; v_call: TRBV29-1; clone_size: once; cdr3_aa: CSVVKGTSEAFF; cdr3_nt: TGCAGCGTTGTAAAGGGGACGAGTGAAGCTTTCTTT
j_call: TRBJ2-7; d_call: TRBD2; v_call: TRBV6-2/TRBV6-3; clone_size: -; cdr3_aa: CASSTRLAGLYEQYF; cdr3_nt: TGTGCCAGCAGTACACGACTAGCGGGCCTCTACGAGCAGTACTTC
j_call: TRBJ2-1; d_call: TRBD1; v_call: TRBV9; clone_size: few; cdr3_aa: CASSVGSQGIYNEQFF; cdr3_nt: TGTGCCAGCAGCGTAGGGTCACAGGGGATCTACAATGAGCAGTTCTTC
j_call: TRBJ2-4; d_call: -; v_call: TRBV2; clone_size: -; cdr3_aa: CASSEALWGPLEAKNIQYF; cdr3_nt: TGTGCCAGCAGTGAAGCTCTTTGGGGTCCGCTCGAGGCCAAAAACATTCAGTACTTC
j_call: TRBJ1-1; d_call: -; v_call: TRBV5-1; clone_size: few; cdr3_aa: CASSLGEYTEAFF; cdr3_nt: TGCGCCAGCAGCTTGGGAGAATACACTGAAGCTTTCTTT
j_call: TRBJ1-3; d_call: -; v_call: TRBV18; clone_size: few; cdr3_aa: CASSPSTSGSGNTIYF; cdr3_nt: TGTGCCAGCTCACCCTCGACATCGGGCTCTGGAAACACCATATATTTT
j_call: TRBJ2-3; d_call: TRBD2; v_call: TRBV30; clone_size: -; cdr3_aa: CAWSHGTSGSLAQDTQYF; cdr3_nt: TGTGCCTGGAGTCACGGGACTAGCGGGAGTTTAGCACAGGATACGCAGTATTTT
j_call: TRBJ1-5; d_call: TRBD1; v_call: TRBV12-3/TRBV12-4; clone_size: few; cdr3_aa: CASSRQGLGQPQHF; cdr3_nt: TGTGCCAGCAGTCGACAGGGTCTTGGTCAGCCCCAGCATTTT
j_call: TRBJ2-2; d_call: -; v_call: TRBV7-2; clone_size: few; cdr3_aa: CASSLEGTSRTGELFF; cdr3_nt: TGTGCCAGCAGCTTAGAGGGGACAAGTCGCACCGGGGAGCTGTTTTTT
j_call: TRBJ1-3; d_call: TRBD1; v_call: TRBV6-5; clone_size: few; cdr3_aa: CASTLQGDSGNTIYF; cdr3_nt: TGTGCCAGCACGTTACAGGGGGACTCTGGAAACACCATATATTTT
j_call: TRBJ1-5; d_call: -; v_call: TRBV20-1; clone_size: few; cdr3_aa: CSAFPRGVLGNQPQHF; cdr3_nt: TGCAGTGCCTTCCCCCGAGGGGTACTGGGCAATCAGCCCCAGCATTTT
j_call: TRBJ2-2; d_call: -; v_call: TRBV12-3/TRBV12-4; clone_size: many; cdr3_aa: CASSPNTGELFF; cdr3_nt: TGTGCCAGCTCTCCGAACACCGGGGAGCTGTTTTTT
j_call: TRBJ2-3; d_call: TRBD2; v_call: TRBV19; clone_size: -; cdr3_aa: CASAGLAGTDTQYF; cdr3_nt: TGTGCCAGTGCGGGACTAGCGGGCACAGATACGCAGTATTTT
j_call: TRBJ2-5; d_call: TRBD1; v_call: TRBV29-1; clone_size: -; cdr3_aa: CSVEEVGGTETQYF; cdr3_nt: TGCAGCGTTGAAGAGGTAGGGGGCACGGAGACCCAGTACTTC
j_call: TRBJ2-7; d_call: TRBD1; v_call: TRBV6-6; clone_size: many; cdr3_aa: CASSQGQGEQYF; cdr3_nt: TGTGCCAGCAGTCAGGGACAGGGCGAGCAGTACTTC
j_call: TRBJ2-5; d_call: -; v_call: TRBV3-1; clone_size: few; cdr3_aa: CASSLPSKGQETQYF; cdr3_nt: TGTGCCAGCAGCCTCCCCTCAAAGGGGCAAGAGACCCAGTACTTC
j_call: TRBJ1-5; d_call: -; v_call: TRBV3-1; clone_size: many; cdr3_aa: CASSQDRGQPQHF; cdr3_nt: TGTGCCAGCAGCCAAGATCGGGGCCAGCCCCAGCATTTT
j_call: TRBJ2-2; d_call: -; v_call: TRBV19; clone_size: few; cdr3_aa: CASSRTNTGELFF; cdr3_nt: TGTGCCAGTAGCAGGACGAACACCGGGGAGCTGTTTTTT
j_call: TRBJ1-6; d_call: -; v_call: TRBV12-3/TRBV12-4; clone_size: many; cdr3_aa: CASSTLGDNSPLHF; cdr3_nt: TGTGCCAGCAGCACCCTGGGGGATAATTCACCCCTCCACTTT
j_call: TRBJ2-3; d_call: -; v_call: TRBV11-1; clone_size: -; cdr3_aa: CASSLMPGQFIRTVTDTQYF; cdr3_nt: TGTGCCAGCAGCTTAATGCCGGGGCAGTTTATTCGCACGGTCACAGATACGCAGTATTTT
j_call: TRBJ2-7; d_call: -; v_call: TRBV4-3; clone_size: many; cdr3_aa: CASSLGGFNEQYF; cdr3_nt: TGCGCCAGCAGTCTAGGAGGGTTTAACGAGCAGTACTTC
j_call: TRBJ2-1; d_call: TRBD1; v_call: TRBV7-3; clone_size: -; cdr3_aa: CASSTGQPSSYNEQFF; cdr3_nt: TGTGCCAGCAGCACGGGACAGCCGAGCTCCTACAATGAGCAGTTCTTC
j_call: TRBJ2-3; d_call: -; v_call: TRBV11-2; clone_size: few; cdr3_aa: CASSLLTGFITDTQYF; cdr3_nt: TGTGCCAGCAGCTTATTAACGGGTTTCATCACAGATACGCAGTATTTT
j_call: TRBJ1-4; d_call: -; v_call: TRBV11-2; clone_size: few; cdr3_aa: CASSPRGDLTNEKLFF; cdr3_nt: TGTGCCAGCAGCCCGAGGGGGGACCTGACTAATGAAAAACTGTTTTTT
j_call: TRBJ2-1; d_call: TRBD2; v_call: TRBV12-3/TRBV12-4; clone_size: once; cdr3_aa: CASSLGGSVYNEQFF; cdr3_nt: TGTGCCAGCAGCCTCGGGGGGTCAGTCTACAATGAGCAGTTCTTC
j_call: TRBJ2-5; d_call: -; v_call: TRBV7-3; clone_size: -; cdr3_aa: CASSVQGRAQETQYF; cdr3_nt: TGTGCCAGCAGCGTACAGGGTCGCGCCCAAGAGACCCAGTACTTC
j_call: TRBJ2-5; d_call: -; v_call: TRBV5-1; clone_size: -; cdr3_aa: CASSGGDTETQYF; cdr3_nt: TGCGCCAGCAGCGGGGGGGACACGGAGACCCAGTACTTC
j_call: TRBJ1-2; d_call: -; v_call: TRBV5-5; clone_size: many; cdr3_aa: CASSLLAENYGYTF; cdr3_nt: TGTGCCAGCAGCTTGCTCGCGGAAAACTATGGCTACACCTTC
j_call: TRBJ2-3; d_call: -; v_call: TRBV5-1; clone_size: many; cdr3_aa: CASSLVPGDGTDTQYF; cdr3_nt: TGCGCCAGCAGCTTGGTTCCCGGGGACGGCACAGATACGCAGTATTTT
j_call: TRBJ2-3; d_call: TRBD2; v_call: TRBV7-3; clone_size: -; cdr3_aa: CASSLSSGGTQYF; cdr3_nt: TGTGCCAGCAGCTTGTCCAGCGGGGGGACGCAGTATTTT
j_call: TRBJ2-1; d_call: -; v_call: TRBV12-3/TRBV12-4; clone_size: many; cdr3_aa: CASSPTHRPSNNEQFF; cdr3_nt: TGTGCCAGCAGCCCCACACACAGACCCTCCAACAATGAGCAGTTCTTC
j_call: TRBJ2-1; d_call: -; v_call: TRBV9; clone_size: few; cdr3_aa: CASSVVSGMSYNEQFF; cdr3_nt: TGTGCCAGCAGCGTAGTTTCCGGGATGAGTTACAATGAGCAGTTCTTC
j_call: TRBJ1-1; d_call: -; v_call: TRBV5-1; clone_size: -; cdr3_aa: CASSPPGVTEAFF; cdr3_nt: TGCGCCAGCAGCCCGCCGGGGGTCACTGAAGCTTTCTTT
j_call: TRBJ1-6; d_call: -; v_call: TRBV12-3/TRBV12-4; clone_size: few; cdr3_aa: CASSFPNSPLHF; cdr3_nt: TGTGCCAGCAGTTTCCCCAATTCACCCCTCCACTTT